A selection of T cell receptor beta chains follows, all from one sample in a study of early T cells in non-severe SARS-CoV-2 infection. From the 5' RACE reads, TCRdb called clonotypes with MiXCR, one entry per CDR3 protein. This table has 68,000 or so distinct CDR3 sequences, over 10% appearing once. The specimen was whole blood. These receptors came from an adult who was a healthcare worker with PCR-confirmed SARS-CoV-2 infection or an uninfected control (not recorded which). Both conserved end residues are part of each CDR3. Fields, in order: D gene, clone size, V gene, CDR3 length, J gene, CDR3 DNA, CDR3 protein. D genes are given only for firm matches. Some rows mark clone size as missing; the rest say once, few, many or name a class of expanded clone.

D gene: TRBD2; clone size: few; V gene: TRBV20-1; CDR3 length: 19; J gene: TRBJ2-5; CDR3 DNA: TGCAGTGCTAGAGTTCCACCCGGGACTAGCGGGGGGGCAGCAGAGACCCAGTACTTC; CDR3 protein: CSARVPPGTSGGAAETQYF
D gene: -; clone size: -; V gene: TRBV11-2; CDR3 length: 12; J gene: TRBJ2-1; CDR3 DNA: TGTGCCAGCAGCGGGCGGTCGTATGAGCAGTTCTTC; CDR3 protein: CASSGRSYEQFF
D gene: -; clone size: many; V gene: TRBV5-1; CDR3 length: 12; J gene: TRBJ2-3; CDR3 DNA: TGCGCCAGCAGCTTGATCAGAGATACGCAGTATTTT; CDR3 protein: CASSLIRDTQYF
D gene: -; clone size: many; V gene: TRBV7-9; CDR3 length: 14; J gene: TRBJ2-7; CDR3 DNA: TGTGCCAGCAGCTCGTTTTTGGGGAGGTACGAGCAGTACTTC; CDR3 protein: CASSSFLGRYEQYF
D gene: -; clone size: many; V gene: TRBV6-5; CDR3 length: 15; J gene: TRBJ2-5; CDR3 DNA: TGTGCCAGCAGTTATTTCGGGGGCCGGGGGGAGACCCAGTACTTC; CDR3 protein: CASSYFGGRGETQYF
D gene: -; clone size: -; V gene: TRBV7-2; CDR3 length: 17; J gene: TRBJ2-1; CDR3 DNA: TGTGCCAGCAGCTCGGAGGCCTTTGGTGGTTCCTACAATGAGCAGTTCTTC; CDR3 protein: CASSSEAFGGSYNEQFF
D gene: -; clone size: -; V gene: TRBV29-1; CDR3 length: 12; J gene: TRBJ1-3; CDR3 DNA: TGCAGCGTGTGGGCCTCTGGAAACACCATATATTTT; CDR3 protein: CSVWASGNTIYF
D gene: TRBD1; clone size: many; V gene: TRBV19; CDR3 length: 16; J gene: TRBJ2-7; CDR3 DNA: TGTGCCAGTAGTCCGCCGGACAGGGGGCCAACCTACGAGCAGTACTTC; CDR3 protein: CASSPPDRGPTYEQYF
D gene: -; clone size: -; V gene: TRBV11-1; CDR3 length: 15; J gene: TRBJ2-1; CDR3 DNA: TGTGCCAGCAGCCTCGGGCCCTATGGGGCCCATGAGCAGTTCTTC; CDR3 protein: CASSLGPYGAHEQFF
D gene: TRBD1; clone size: few; V gene: TRBV30; CDR3 length: 12; J gene: TRBJ2-7; CDR3 DNA: TGTGCCTGGAGTAAGGGGGCGTACGAGCAGTACTTC; CDR3 protein: CAWSKGAYEQYF
D gene: -; clone size: few; V gene: TRBV11-1; CDR3 length: 13; J gene: TRBJ2-1; CDR3 DNA: TGTGCCAGCAGGGGACAATCCGACAATGAGCAGTTCTTC; CDR3 protein: CASRGQSDNEQFF
D gene: -; clone size: many; V gene: TRBV2; CDR3 length: 14; J gene: TRBJ1-5; CDR3 DNA: TGTGCCAGCAGTGATGTAGGGTACAATCAGCCCCAGCATTTT; CDR3 protein: CASSDVGYNQPQHF
D gene: -; clone size: many; V gene: TRBV30; CDR3 length: 15; J gene: TRBJ1-1; CDR3 DNA: TGTGCCTGCGAACTATACAGGGACGGGAACACTGAAGCTTTCTTT; CDR3 protein: CACELYRDGNTEAFF
D gene: -; clone size: many; V gene: TRBV30; CDR3 length: 12; J gene: TRBJ1-1; CDR3 DNA: TGTGCCTGGAGTGATATTATCGCTGAAGCTTTCTTT; CDR3 protein: CAWSDIIAEAFF
D gene: -; clone size: many; V gene: TRBV6-2/TRBV6-3; CDR3 length: 13; J gene: TRBJ2-7; CDR3 DNA: TGTGCCAGCACCATCGGACGGAGCTACGAGCAGTACTTC; CDR3 protein: CASTIGRSYEQYF
D gene: -; clone size: many; V gene: TRBV7-2; CDR3 length: 16; J gene: TRBJ2-1; CDR3 DNA: TGTGCCAGCAGCTTCTGGGGGGGCGCTTCCTACAATGAGCAGTTCTTC; CDR3 protein: CASSFWGGASYNEQFF
D gene: -; clone size: many; V gene: TRBV10-1; CDR3 length: 11; J gene: TRBJ1-3; CDR3 DNA: TGCGCCAGCAGTGATGGATACACCATATATTTT; CDR3 protein: CASSDGYTIYF
D gene: -; clone size: few; V gene: TRBV20-1; CDR3 length: 13; J gene: TRBJ2-3; CDR3 DNA: TGCAGTGCTAAGGAAAGCGTTACAGATACGCAGTATTTT; CDR3 protein: CSAKESVTDTQYF
D gene: -; clone size: few; V gene: TRBV5-1; CDR3 length: 11; J gene: TRBJ2-1; CDR3 DNA: TGCGCCAGCAGCCGCTACAATGAGCAGTTCTTC; CDR3 protein: CASSRYNEQFF
D gene: -; clone size: many; V gene: TRBV5-6; CDR3 length: 11; J gene: TRBJ2-7; CDR3 DNA: TGTGCCAGCAGCTCCTTCTACGAGCAGTACTTC; CDR3 protein: CASSSFYEQYF
D gene: -; clone size: -; V gene: TRBV14; CDR3 length: 15; J gene: TRBJ2-3; CDR3 DNA: TGTGCCAGCAGCCAAGAGGGAAAAGCGGTAGATACGCAGTATTTT; CDR3 protein: CASSQEGKAVDTQYF
D gene: TRBD2; clone size: few; V gene: TRBV29-1; CDR3 length: 10; J gene: TRBJ2-7; CDR3 DNA: TGCAGCGCGGGGGGGCGGGAGCAGTACTTC; CDR3 protein: CSAGGREQYF
D gene: -; clone size: -; V gene: TRBV5-4; CDR3 length: 14; J gene: TRBJ2-7; CDR3 DNA: TGTGCCAGCAGCCGGGGGGACAATTCCTACGAGCAGTACTTC; CDR3 protein: CASSRGDNSYEQYF